This T cell receptor (beta chain) was sequenced in a study of blood T cell repertoires in COVID-19. Overall study context: The analysed material was cDNA or gDNA that came from T cells, B-cell-depleted T cells, or PBMCs.

There are 14 residues in the CDR3. Germline CDR1 is LNHDA and CDR2 is SQIVND (reference sequence). Trimming removed 6 bases from V and 7 bases from J; junction bases left unmatched: 5. The table came from immunoSEQ multiplex PCR; TCRdb's copy has only in-frame clones and leaves some out. Of 13,000 to 15,000 clones listed, 75% to 90% were seen once; the top ten hold 2.9%. The receptor was derived from a human donor in a cohort sampled during active COVID-19. The rearrangement links TRBV19 to TRBJ1-6, with 8 bases fitting TRBD1. Sequencing was done on a sample of peripheral blood. CDR3 bases: TGTGCCAGTAGGACAGGGGCTACGAATTCACCCCTCCACTTT. This translates into CASRTGATNSPLHF.